What follows is one T cell receptor (beta chain) and its context. The data were obtained in a study of blood T cell repertoires in COVID-19. Recovery among Cohort 3 donors was established by two negative PCRs, clearance, or symptom resolution. Per the original methods: Nucleated cell counts were estimated from reference gene primer amplification. Only in-frame clones appear in the TCRdb table, and some are missing; sequencing was by immunoSEQ multiplex PCR. V, J and clone size derive from that table, while D and trimming were established from the DNA sequence. The sample holds just over 300,000 clones, 75% to 90% seen once. V dropped 10 bases and J dropped 6 bases, with 24 bases sitting between them. Germline V gene data show CDR1 as ENHRY and CDR2 as SYGVKD. The CDR3 runs to 15 residues.

The clonotype comes from a young man who had recovered from COVID-19. The gene calls are TRBV10-3 and TRBJ1-1; TRBD1 is a possible D gene (5 bases). Sequenced material: PBMCs or T cells enriched from blood (not recorded which). The CDR3 here is CATAIGGAAYAEAFF. The CDR3 DNA sequence: TGTGCCACCGCAATTGGAGGGGCGGCCTACGCTGAAGCTTTCTTT.